Described below is a single T cell receptor (beta chain) sequence and its context. This entry is derived from a study of shared clonotypes between healthy human individuals. The data were produced by immunoSEQ multiplex PCR, yet TCRdb's version contains in-frame clones alone and is incomplete. The sample contains hundreds of thousands of clones, 96% of which appear only once. The sequence came from a woman in her twenties or thirties in good health. The source material was naive CD4+ T cells sorted from blood. Subset meaning: CD45RA+ positively selected.

The CDR3 DNA follows: TGTGCCAGTAGTATAGGAGCAGCGGGAGGGAGGACCGGGGAGCTGTTTTTT. Translating gives CASSIGAAGGRTGELFF. This chain connects TRBV19 to TRBJ2-2; TRBD2 matches at 10 bases. Germline trimming cut 1 base from V and 5 bases from J; bases unmatched to any gene: 7. CDR3 length equals 17 residues. Germline V gene sequence: CDR1 LNHDA, CDR2 SQIVND (reference sequence). The full variable domain, its missing parts supplied by reference TRBV19 and TRBJ2-2, is DGGITQSPKYLFRKEGQNVTLSCEQNLNHDAMYWYRQDPGQGLRLIYYSQIVNDFQKGDIAEGYSVSREKKESFPLTVTSAQKNPTAFYLCASSIGAAGGRTGELFFGEGSRLTVL.